Below are 6 T cell receptor beta chains sequenced from a single sample in a study of tumor-infiltrating lymphocytes in primary liver carcinoma. The researchers obtained blood RNA from unsorted whole blood and also extracted germline DNA. Priming with a constant-region primer yielded TCR beta cDNA from roughly 490 ng total RNA. TCR beta libraries came from three nested multiplex PCR rounds using slightly modified ARM-PCR. TRBV1-TRBV30 forward primers and a C-beta reverse primer were used in the first two PCR rounds, which each ran for approximately 11 cycles. TCRdb processed the multiplex PCR reads anew with MiXCR; each CDR3 protein has one entry. The sample has more than 150,000 distinct CDR3 sequences; less than 65% are singletons. The source material was peripheral blood. All receptors come from a man in his forties with primary liver carcinoma and hepatitis B virus infection.

The V gene is TRBV5-1, the J gene TRBJ2-3, with 8 bases that match TRBD2. V gave up 7 bases and J gave up 1 base; unmatched junction bases: 11. This CDR3 contains 16 residues. Germline CDR1 SGHRS, CDR2 YFSETQ. In nucleotides, the CDR3 is TGCGCCAGCGCACTTCATCAGACTAGCGGCACAGATACGCAGTATTTT. Translating gives CASALHQTSGTDTQYF.

This clonotype turned up a few times. This chain links TRBV30 with TRBJ2-7; D is unclear. Germline V gives CDR1 GTSNPN, CDR2 SVGIG (reference sequence). V lost 5 bases and J lost 6, with 8 bases in between. CDR3 length equals 10 residues. The CDR3 DNA is TGTGCCTGGGGATGGGTCGAGCAGTACTTC. This encodes CAWGWVEQYF. The variable domain in full, completed from reference TRBV30 and TRBJ2-7, reads SQTIHQWPATLVQPVGSPLSLECTVEGTSNPNLYWYRQAAGRGLQLLFYSVGIGQISSEVPQNLSASRPQDRQFILSSKKLLLSDSGFYLCAWGWVEQYFGPGTRLTVT.

This clonotype came up a few times. The rearrangement joins TRBV5-6 to TRBJ1-2; 8 bases match TRBD1. This CDR3 comprises 14 residues. The V gene end was trimmed by 0 bases and the J gene end by 5 bases; junction bases not matched to a gene: 3. Germline loops: CDR1 SGHDT, CDR2 YYEEEE. CDR3 nucleotide sequence: TGTGCCAGCAGCTTGGGACAGGGGATATATGGCTACACCTTC. Protein product: CASSLGQGIYGYTF.

This clonotype was recorded only once. Possible read error: a much larger clone is one base away. The CDR3 sequence: CASSSYASGRSGEPFF. CDR3 DNA sequence: TGTGCCAGCAGCTCTTACGCTAGCGGGAGATCCGGGGAGCCGTTTTTT. The V call is TRBV11-3, the J call TRBJ2-2; 10 bases are a match to TRBD2. The CDR3 is made up of 16 amino acids. Germline CDR1 SGHNT, CDR2 YENEEA. Full variable domain (missing parts from reference TRBV11-3 and TRBJ2-2): EAGVVQSPRYKIIEKKQPVAFWCNPISGHNTLYWYLQNLGQGPELLIRYENEEAVDDSQLPKDRFSAERLKGVDSTLKIQPAELGDSAVYLCASSSYASGRSGEPFFGEGSRLTVL.

This clonotype came up a few times. The CDR3 loop reads CASSLGMTGGLDTQYF. The CDR3 coding sequence is TGCGCCAGCAGCTTGGGGATGACAGGGGGCCTAGATACGCAGTATTTT. The chain joins TRBV5-1 to TRBJ2-3; 10 bases align to TRBD1. V shed 0 bases, J shed 5 bases, and the junction held 6 bases outside the gene matches. Germline CDR1 reads SGHRS; CDR2 reads YFSETQ. The CDR3 spans 16 residues. The full variable domain, in which reference TRBV5-1 and TRBJ2-3 provide the parts outside the CDR3, is KAGVTQTPRYLIKTRGQQVTLSCSPISGHRSVSWYQQTPGQGLQFLFEYFSETQRNKGNFPGRFSGRQFSNSRSEMNVSTLELGDSALYLCASSLGMTGGLDTQYFGPGTRLTVL.

The J gene is TRBJ1-1, the V gene TRBV19, with D perhaps TRBD1 (6 bases). V lost 0 bases and J lost 0, with 8 bases in between. The CDR3 has 15 amino acids. Germline CDR1 reads LNHDA; CDR2 reads SQIVND (reference sequence). This CDR3 reads CASSIEGHMNTEAFF. In DNA, the CDR3 is TGTGCCAGTAGTATAGAGGGACATATGAACACTGAAGCTTTCTTT.